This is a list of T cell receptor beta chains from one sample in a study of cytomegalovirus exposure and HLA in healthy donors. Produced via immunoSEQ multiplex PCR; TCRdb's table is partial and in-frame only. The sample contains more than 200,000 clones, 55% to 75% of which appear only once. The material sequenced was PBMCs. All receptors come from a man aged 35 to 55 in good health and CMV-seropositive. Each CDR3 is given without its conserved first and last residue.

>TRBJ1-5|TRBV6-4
ASSDSRVSGQPQH
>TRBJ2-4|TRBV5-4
ASSLGRENIQY
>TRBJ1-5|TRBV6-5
ASSKQGGSNQPQH
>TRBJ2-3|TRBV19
ASLPRGAPPDTQY
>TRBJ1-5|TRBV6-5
ASSRGTGTNQPQH
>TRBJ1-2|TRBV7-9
ASSPGSGTTRDGYT
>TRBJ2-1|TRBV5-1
ASSLMTGVGEQF
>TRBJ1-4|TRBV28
ASSTSGTPEKLF
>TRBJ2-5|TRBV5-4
ASSSGTGDETQY
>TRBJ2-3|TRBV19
ASSSSGPRDTQY
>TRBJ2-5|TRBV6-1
ASSEDGETQY
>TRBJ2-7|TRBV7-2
ASSRRGLSYEQY
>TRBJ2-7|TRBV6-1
ASSLTGYHSYEQY
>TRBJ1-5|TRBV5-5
ASSLDRNQPQH
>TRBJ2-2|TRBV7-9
ASRLSTGELF
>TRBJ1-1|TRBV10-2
ASTDSPAF
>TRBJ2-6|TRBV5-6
ASTHGPGLIGANVLT
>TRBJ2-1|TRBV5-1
ASSLESGVTYNEQF
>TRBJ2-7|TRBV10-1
ASRYRTGRSYEQY
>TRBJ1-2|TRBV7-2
ASSFKGAGGYT
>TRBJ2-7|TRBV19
ASSPPGKSYEQY
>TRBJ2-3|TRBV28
ASSPLAGGTNTQY
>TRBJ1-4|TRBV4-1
ASSQGYQEKLF
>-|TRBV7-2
ASSSSGVSSYEQY
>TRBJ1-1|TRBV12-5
ASGFAGAPEAF
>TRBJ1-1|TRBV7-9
SSSFPLGGGLNEAF
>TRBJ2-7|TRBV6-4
ASIPQSAADRGVSYEQY
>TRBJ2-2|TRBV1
TSSQDGLAGGPGELF
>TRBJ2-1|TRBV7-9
ASSPRTSGANNEQF
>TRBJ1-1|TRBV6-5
ASSFKTGGTEAF
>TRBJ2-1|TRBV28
ASTGPGNSLYNEQF
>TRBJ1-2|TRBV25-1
ASSDIREPFSYGYT
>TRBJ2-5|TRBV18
ASSPGPRGETQY
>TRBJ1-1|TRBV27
ASGSSTQGWNTEAF
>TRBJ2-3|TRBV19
ASRGRGATDTQY
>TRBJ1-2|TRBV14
ASSPAGAFGGYT
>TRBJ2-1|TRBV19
ASSIQGGSYNEQF
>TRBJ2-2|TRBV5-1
ASSKSGYTGELF
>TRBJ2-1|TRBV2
ASTGERNNEQF